Sequencing of this T cell receptor (beta chain) was carried out in a study of shared clonotypes between healthy human individuals. General study findings and limits: Limitation of the genetic and exposure-history diversity represented came from the few donors. Estimated richness values were generally larger in naive subsets than in memory subsets.

Sequenced by immunoSEQ multiplex PCR; TCRdb stores in-frame clones only, minus some. There are about 1 million clones in the sample; roughly 70% occur only once, and about 1.5% lies in the top ten. CDR1 is SNHLY, CDR2 FYNNEI, per germline. CDR3 size: 16 residues. V dropped 6 bases and J dropped 10; count of bases not matched to a gene: 13. Worth noting for this clone: Its antigen is as yet unknown.

Sequenced: memory CD4+ T cells sorted from blood. Subset defined: CD45RA-negative fraction. This rearrangement joins TRBV2 to TRBJ2-1; 12 positions agree with TRBD2. The receptor comes from a man aged 18 to 29 in good health. DNA of the CDR3: TGTGCCAGCAGGGACACCGGACTAGCGGGGAGTTCCGAGCAGTTCTTC. It codes for CASRDTGLAGSSEQFF.